This entry concerns a single T cell receptor (beta chain). Germline CDR1 MGHDK, CDR2 SYGVNS. The CDR3 length is 10 residues. Trimming shortened V by 4 bases and J by 9 bases, and 6 bases separated the two germline ends. The data derive from a study of blood T cell repertoires in COVID-19. Study at large: The analysed material was cDNA or gDNA that came from T cells, B-cell-depleted T cells, or PBMCs.

In the original analysis: Nucleated cell number was recorded as an estimate derived from reference gene primer amplification. TCRdb's copy holds only in-frame clones and misses some; the assay was immunoSEQ multiplex PCR. Clone size and the V and J calls come from that table; the DNA yielded D and trimming. The top ten hold roughly 4% of the sample, which has some 270,000 clones, 70% to 90% seen once. Across 24 US areas, participants ranged in age from roughly 18 to 95 years. Clinical history as reported by participants underpinned cohort assignment. The sequenced material came from PBMCs or T cells enriched from blood (not recorded which). This chain links TRBV25-1 with TRBJ2-5; D ambiguous. The sequence was obtained from a woman younger than 45 with acute COVID-19. The CDR3 sequence is CASSGVSQYF. CDR3 DNA: TGTGCCAGCAGTGGAGTTTCCCAGTACTTC.